This entry features one T cell receptor beta chain sequence. Its antigen is currently unknown. The data were taken from a study of beta chain features in type 1 diabetes. Findings of the study overall: It was not settled here whether HLA type affects TCRB rearrangement.

This CDR3 region has 17 residues. Germline V gene lookup returns CDR1 MGHDK and CDR2 SYGVNS. The V gene end was trimmed by 1 base and the J gene end by 6 bases; junction bases not matched to a gene: 7. Isolated RNA was reverse transcribed in full, so expressed TCRB transcripts were sequenced. The method was immunoSEQ multiplex PCR; TCRdb's version includes in-frame clones alone and lacks a portion of them. This table holds 37,000 or so clones, around 49% found once. This sequence joins TRBV25-1 and TRBJ2-1; 12 nucleotides align to TRBD2. Material: central memory CD4+ T cells from blood. The TCR was taken from a woman aged 18 to 35 in good health. CDR3 amino acids: CASSESSGRAPRNEQFF. The CDR3 region has the DNA TGTGCCAGCAGTGAATCTAGCGGGAGGGCCCCGCGCAATGAGCAGTTCTTC.